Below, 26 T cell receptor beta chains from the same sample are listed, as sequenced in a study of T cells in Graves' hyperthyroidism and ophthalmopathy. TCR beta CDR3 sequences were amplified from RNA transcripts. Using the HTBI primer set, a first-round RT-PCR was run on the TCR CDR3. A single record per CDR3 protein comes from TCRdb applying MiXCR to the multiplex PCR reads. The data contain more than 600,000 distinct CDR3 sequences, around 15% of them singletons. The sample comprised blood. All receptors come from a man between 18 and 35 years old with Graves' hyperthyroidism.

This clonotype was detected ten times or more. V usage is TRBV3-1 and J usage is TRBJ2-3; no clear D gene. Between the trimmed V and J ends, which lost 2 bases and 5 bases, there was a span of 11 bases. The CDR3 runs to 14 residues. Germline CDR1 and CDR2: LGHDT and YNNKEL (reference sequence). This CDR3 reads CASSQSPQRDTQYF. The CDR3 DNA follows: TGTGCCAGCAGCCAATCCCCCCAACGAGATACGCAGTATTTT.

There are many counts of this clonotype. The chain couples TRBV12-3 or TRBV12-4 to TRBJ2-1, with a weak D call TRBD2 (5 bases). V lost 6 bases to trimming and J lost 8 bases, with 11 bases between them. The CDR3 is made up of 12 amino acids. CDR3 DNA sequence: TGTGCCAGCAGCCCCGGGAAGGATGAGCAGTTCTTC. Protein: CASSPGKDEQFF.

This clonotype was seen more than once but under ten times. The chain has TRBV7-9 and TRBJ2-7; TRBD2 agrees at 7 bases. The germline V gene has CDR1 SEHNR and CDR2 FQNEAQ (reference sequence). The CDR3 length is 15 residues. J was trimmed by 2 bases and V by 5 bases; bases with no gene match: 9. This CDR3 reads CASSLLAVGAYEQYF. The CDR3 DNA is TGTGCCAGCAGCCTTCTAGCGGTGGGGGCCTACGAGCAGTACTTC.

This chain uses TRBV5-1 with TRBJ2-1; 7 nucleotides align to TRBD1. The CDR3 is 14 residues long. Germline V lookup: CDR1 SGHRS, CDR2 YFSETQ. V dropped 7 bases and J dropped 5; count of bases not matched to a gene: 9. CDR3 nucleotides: TGCGCCAGCCAATCCGGGACAGACGACAATGAGCAGTTCTTC. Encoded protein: CASQSGTDDNEQFF.

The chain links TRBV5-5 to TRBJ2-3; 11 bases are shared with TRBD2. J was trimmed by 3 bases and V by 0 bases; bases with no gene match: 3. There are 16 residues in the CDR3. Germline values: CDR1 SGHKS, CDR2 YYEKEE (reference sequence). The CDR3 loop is CASSLELAGATDTQYF. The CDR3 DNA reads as TGTGCCAGCAGCTTGGAACTAGCGGGAGCAACAGATACGCAGTATTTT.

CDR3 nucleotide sequence: TGTGCCAGCACTCTGGGACTAGCGGGAGAGTCGAACACCGGGGAGCTGTTTTTT. This gives the protein CASTLGLAGESNTGELFF. The chain uses TRBV28 and TRBJ2-2, with TRBD2 matching over 14 bases. V gave up 7 bases and J gave up 0 bases; unmatched junction bases: 7. Germline values: CDR1 MDHEN, CDR2 SYDVKM. This CDR3 has 18 amino acids.

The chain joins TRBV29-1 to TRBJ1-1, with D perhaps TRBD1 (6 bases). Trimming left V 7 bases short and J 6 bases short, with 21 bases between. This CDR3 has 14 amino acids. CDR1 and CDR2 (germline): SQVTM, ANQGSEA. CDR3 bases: TGCAGCGGTACTTGGGGGGCTTCCGGCTCTGAAGCTTTCTTT. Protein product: CSGTWGASGSEAFF.

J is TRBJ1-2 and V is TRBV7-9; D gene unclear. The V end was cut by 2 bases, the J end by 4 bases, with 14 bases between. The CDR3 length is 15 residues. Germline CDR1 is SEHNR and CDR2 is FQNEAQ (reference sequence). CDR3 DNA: TGTGCCAGCAGCTTAATGGGAATGTCCCTCTATGGCTACACCTTC. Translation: CASSLMGMSLYGYTF.

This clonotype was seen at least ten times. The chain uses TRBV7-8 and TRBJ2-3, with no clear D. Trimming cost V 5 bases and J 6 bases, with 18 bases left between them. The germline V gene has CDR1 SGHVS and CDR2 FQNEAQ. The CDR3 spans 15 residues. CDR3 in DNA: TGTGCCAGCAGCCCTCGTGAGGACCTCAGGGATACGCAGTATTTT. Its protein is CASSPREDLRDTQYF.

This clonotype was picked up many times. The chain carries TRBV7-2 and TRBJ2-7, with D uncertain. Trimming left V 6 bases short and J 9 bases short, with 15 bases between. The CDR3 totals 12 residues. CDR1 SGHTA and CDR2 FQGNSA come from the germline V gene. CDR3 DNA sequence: TGTGCCAGCAGTTCTGGCCCAACCGGGCAGTACTTC. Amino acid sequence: CASSSGPTGQYF.

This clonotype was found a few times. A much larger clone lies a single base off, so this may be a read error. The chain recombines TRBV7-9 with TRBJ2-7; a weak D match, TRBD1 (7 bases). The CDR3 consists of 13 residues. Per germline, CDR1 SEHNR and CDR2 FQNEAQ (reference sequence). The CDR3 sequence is CASSRRDSYEQCF. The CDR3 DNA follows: TGTGCCAGCAGCCGGCGGGACAGCTACGAGCAGTGCTTC.

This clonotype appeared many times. The CDR3 nucleotides read TGTGCCAGCAGTTTACCCTTTCCCGGGACTAGCGGAAAGGGTGGTTACGAGCAGTACTTC. It specifies CASSLPFPGTSGKGGYEQYF. This chain uses TRBV28 with TRBJ2-7; 11 nucleotides agree with TRBD2. Germline assignment: CDR1 MDHEN and CDR2 SYDVKM. V shed 2 bases, J shed 4 bases, and the junction held 19 bases outside the gene matches. The CDR3 length is 20 residues.

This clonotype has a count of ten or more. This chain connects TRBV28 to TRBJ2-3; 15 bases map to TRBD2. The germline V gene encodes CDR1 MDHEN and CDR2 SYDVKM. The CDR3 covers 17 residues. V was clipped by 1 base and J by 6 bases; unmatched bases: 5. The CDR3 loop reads CASSLSGLAGGVDTQYF. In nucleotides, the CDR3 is TGTGCCAGCAGTTTATCGGGACTAGCGGGAGGAGTTGATACGCAGTATTTT.

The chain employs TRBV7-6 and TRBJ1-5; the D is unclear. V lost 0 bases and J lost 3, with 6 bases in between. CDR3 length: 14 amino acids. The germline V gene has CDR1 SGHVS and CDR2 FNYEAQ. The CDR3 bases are TGTGCCAGCAGCTTAGCACAAGACAATCAGCCCCAGCATTTT. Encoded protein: CASSLAQDNQPQHF.

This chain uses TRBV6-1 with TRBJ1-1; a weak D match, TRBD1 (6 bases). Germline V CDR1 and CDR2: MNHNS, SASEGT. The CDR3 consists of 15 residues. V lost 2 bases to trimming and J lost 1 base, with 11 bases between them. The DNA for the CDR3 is TGTGCCAGCAGTGAATTCGGGGGCGCGAACACTGAAGCTTTCTTT. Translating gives CASSEFGGANTEAFF.

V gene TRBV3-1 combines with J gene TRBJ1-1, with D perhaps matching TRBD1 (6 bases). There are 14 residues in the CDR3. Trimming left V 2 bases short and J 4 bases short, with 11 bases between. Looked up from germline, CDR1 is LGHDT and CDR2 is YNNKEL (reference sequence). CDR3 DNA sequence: TGTGCCAGCAGCCAACAGGGGCGGGTCACTGAAGCTTTCTTT. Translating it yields CASSQQGRVTEAFF.

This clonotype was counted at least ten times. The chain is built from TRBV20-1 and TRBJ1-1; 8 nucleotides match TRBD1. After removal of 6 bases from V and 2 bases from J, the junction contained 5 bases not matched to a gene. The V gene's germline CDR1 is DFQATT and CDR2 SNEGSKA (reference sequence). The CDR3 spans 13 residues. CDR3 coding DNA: TGCAGTGCCTGGGGACAGGATAACACTGAAGCTTTCTTT. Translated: CSAWGQDNTEAFF.

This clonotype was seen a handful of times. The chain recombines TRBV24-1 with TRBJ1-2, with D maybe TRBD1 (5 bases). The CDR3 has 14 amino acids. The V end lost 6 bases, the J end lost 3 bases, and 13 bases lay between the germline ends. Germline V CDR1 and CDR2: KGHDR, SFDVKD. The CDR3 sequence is CATSFPGLHYGYTF. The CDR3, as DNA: TGTGCCACCAGTTTCCCGGGACTGCACTATGGCTACACCTTC.

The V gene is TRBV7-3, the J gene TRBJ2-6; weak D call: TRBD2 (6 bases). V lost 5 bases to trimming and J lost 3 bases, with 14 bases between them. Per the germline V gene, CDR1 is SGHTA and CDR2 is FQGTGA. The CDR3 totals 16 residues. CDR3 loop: CASSLTGDGGANVLTF. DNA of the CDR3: TGTGCCAGCAGCCTGACGGGAGATGGTGGGGCCAACGTCCTGACTTTC.

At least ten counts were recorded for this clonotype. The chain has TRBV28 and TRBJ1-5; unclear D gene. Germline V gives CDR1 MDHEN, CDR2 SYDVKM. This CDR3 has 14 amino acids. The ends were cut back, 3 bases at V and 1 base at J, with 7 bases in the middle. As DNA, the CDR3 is TGTGCCAGCAGTTTCGCCGGGAGCAATCAGCCCCAGCATTTT. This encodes CASSFAGSNQPQHF.

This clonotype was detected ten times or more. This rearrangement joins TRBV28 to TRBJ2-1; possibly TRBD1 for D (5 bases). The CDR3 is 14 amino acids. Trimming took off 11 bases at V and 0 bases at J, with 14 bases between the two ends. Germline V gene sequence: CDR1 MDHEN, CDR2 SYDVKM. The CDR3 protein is CASAGKSSYNEQFF. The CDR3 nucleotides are TGTGCCTCAGCAGGGAAGAGCTCCTACAATGAGCAGTTCTTC.

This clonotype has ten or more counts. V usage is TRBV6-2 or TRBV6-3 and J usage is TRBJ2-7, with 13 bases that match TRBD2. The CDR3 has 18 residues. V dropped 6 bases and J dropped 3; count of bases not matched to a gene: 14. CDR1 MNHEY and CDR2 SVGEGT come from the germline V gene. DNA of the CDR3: TGTGCCAGCAGCGTCGTCGCTAATAGACTAGCGGGAGGCTACGAGCAGTACTTC. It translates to CASSVVANRLAGGYEQYF.

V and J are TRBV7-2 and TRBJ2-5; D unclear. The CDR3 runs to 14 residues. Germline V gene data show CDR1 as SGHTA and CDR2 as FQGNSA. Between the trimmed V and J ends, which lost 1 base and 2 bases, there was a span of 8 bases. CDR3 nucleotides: TGTGCCAGCAGCTTAGTACGGGTGCAAGAGACCCAGTACTTC. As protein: CASSLVRVQETQYF.

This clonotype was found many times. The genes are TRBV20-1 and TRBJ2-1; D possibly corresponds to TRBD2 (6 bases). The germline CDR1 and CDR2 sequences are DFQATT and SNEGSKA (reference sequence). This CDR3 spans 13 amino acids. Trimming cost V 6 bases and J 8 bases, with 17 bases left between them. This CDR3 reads CSAGTASRDEQFF. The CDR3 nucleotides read TGCAGTGCCGGGACTGCTTCTCGCGATGAGCAGTTCTTC.

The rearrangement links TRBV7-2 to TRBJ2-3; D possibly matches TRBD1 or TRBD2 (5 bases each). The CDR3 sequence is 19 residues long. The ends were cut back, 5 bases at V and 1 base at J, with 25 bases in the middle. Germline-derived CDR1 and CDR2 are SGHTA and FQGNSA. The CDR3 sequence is CASSRLVVPGPLGTDTQYF. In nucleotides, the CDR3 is TGTGCCAGCAGCCGCTTAGTGGTCCCGGGGCCCCTGGGCACAGATACGCAGTATTTT.

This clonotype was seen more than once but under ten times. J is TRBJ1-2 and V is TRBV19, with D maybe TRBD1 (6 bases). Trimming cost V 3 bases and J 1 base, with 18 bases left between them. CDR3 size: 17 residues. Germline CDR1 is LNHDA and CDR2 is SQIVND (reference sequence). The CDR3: CASSIGPSRGHNYGYTF. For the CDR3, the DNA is TGTGCCAGTAGTATTGGGCCGAGCCGGGGGCATAACTATGGCTACACCTTC.